This T cell receptor (beta chain) is from a study of blood T cells in healthy people across ages. To note about this clonotype: What it recognizes is unknown.

Germline values: CDR1 LGHNA, CDR2 YNFKEQ. The junction had 6 bases not matched to a gene; V was cut back by 3 bases and J by 0 bases. The CDR3 length is 17 residues. Study-wide results and caveats: Any conclusive comparison of naive versus antigen-experienced cells was prevented by using unsorted PBMCs.

The authors ran a second PCR of about 6 to 11 cycles using a sample-barcoded 5' primer and a J-beta primer mix. TCRdb passed the 5' RACE reads through MiXCR, listing each CDR3 protein once. This table holds roughly 1.6 million distinct CDR3 sequences, about 31% found once. The genes are TRBV4-2 and TRBJ2-7; 12 bases agree with TRBD2. The TCR was taken from a woman younger than 45 in good health. Sequencing was done on a sample of blood. Written as DNA, the CDR3 is TGTGCCAGCAGCCAGGGGACTAGCGGGTCCCGCTCCTACGAGCAGTACTTC. Its translation: CASSQGTSGSRSYEQYF.